The rows below give T cell receptor beta chains drawn from one sample of a study of human T cells and chemical hapten exposure. TCRdb re-called the RACE reads through MiXCR, storing one row per CDR3 protein. The table lists about 42,000 distinct CDR3 sequences, 9.5% to 10% of them singletons, with 11% to 15% in the top ten. Sequenced here: whole blood, sampled in connection with sensitization to the hapten diphenylcyclopropenone (DPC). The receptor set was obtained from a woman in her twenties or thirties with alopecia areata. Some clones in this sample may be carry-over from other donors' samples. The CDR3 runs from the conserved cysteine through the conserved F or W. D genes are given only for firm matches. Size is omitted from some rows. Given values are once, few, many or a class for expanded clones.

abundance | j_gene | v_gene | d_gene | CDR3nt | CDR3aa
- | TRBJ1-2 | TRBV28 | - | TGTGCCAGCAGCTCCCAAATTTATGGCTACACCTTC | CASSSQIYGYTF
many | TRBJ1-2 | TRBV27 | - | TGTGCCAGCAGTTTAGACCTGACACCCCTCTATGGCTACACCTTC | CASSLDLTPLYGYTF
- | TRBJ1-5 | TRBV20-1 | - | TGTGGCGCGATCGAACGAAATCCGGGCAATCAGCCCCAGCATTTT | CGAIERNPGNQPQHF
- | TRBJ1-6 | TRBV28 | - | TGTGCCAGCTACCCCGGGACGTTCAATTCACCCCTCCACTTT | CASYPGTFNSPLHF
few | TRBJ2-3 | TRBV5-4 | - | TGTGCCAGCAGCTTGGAAGGGCCCACAGATACGCAGTATTTT | CASSLEGPTDTQYF
many | TRBJ2-3 | TRBV4-2 | TRBD1 | TGTGCCAGCAGCCGGCCGGGACAGGGAGCAGATACGCAGTATTTT | CASSRPGQGADTQYF
- | TRBJ2-6 | TRBV7-2 | - | TGTGCCAGCAGCTTACGGGCACCTGGGGCCAACGTCCTGACTTTC | CASSLRAPGANVLTF
many | TRBJ2-3 | TRBV27 | - | TGTGCCAGCAGTCCACTAGGGGGGCTCACAGATACGCAGTATTTT | CASSPLGGLTDTQYF
few | TRBJ1-3 | TRBV12-3/TRBV12-4 | - | TGTGCCAGCACCCTAGTGGACGGGGTAGACACCATATATTTT | CASTLVDGVDTIYF
many | TRBJ2-1 | TRBV20-1 | - | TGCAGTGAAAGTCAACAGGGACCGTCCTACAATGAGCAGTTCTTC | CSESQQGPSYNEQFF
many | TRBJ1-1 | TRBV18 | TRBD1 | TGTGCCAGCTCATCCGACAGGGGCGGGAGCACTGAAGCTTTCTTT | CASSSDRGGSTEAFF
- | TRBJ2-7 | TRBV7-2 | - | TGTGCCAGCAGCTTAGGGGCGGGCCCTAACGAGCAGTACTTC | CASSLGAGPNEQYF
- | TRBJ1-2 | TRBV10-3 | TRBD1 | TGTGCCATCAGTGATGATTACAGGGGCGAGTATGGCTACACCTTC | CAISDDYRGEYGYTF
few | TRBJ2-5 | TRBV3-1 | - | TGTGCCAGCAGCCAAGATGGGGGCCGACCAGGCGGGACCCAGTACTTC | CASSQDGGRPGGTQYF